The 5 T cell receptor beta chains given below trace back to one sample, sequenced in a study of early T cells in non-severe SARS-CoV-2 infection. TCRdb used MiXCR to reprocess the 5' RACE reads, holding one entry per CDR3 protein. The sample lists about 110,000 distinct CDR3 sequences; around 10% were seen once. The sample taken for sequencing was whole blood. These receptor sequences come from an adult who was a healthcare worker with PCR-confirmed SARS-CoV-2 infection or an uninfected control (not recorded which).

DNA of the CDR3: TGTGCCAGCAGTTACGGGGCGACAGGGTATCAGCCCCAGCATTTT. Its protein product is CASSYGATGYQPQHF. This sequence joins TRBV6-2 or TRBV6-3 and TRBJ1-5; TRBD1 matches at 7 bases. V lost 2 bases to trimming and J lost 5 bases; unmatched junction nucleotides: 6. The length of the CDR3 is 15 residues. Germline lookup yields CDR1 MNHEY and CDR2 SVGEGT.

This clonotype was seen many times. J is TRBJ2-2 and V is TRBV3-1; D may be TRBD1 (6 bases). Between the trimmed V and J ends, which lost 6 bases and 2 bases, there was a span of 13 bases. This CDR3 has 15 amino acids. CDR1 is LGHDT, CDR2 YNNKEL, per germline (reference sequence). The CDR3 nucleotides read TGTGCCAGCAGTCCCGGGACAACAAACACCGGGGAGCTGTTTTTT. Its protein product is CASSPGTTNTGELFF.

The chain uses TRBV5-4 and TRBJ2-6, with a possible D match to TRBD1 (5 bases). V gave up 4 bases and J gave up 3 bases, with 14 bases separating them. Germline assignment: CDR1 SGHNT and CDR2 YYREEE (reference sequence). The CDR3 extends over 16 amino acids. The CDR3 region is CASSPGMQGGANVLTF. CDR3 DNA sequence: TGTGCCAGCAGCCCCGGTATGCAGGGTGGGGCCAACGTCCTGACTTTC. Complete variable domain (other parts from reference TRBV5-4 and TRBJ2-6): ETGVTQSPTHLIKTRGQQVTLRCSSQSGHNTVSWYQQALGQGPQFIFQYYREEENGRGNFPPRFSGLQFPNYSSELNVNALELDDSALYLCASSPGMQGGANVLTFGAGSRLTVL.

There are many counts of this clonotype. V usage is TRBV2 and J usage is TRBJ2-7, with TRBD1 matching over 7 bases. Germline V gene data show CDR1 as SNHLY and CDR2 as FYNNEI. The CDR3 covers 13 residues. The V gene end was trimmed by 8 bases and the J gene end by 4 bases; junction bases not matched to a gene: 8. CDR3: CASSRDRLYEQYF. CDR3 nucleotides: TGTGCCAGCTCCCGGGACAGATTGTACGAGCAGTACTTC.

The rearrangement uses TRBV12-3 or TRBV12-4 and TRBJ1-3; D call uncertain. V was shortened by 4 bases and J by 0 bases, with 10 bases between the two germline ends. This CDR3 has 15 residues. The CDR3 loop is CASSWRRFSGNTIYF. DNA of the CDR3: TGTGCCAGCAGTTGGAGGCGCTTCTCTGGAAACACCATATATTTT.